Each of the 28 T cell receptor beta chains below was sequenced from the same sample in a study of blood T cell repertoires in COVID-19 (dated by TCRdb to between 2020 and 2021). To prepare the library, the immunoSEQ multiplex PCR assay was applied. This immuneACCESS table, as held by TCRdb, lists in-frame sequences with V and J called but not all clones. Of the missing ones, under half trace to an unresolved V gene in checked studies; the others have no known cause. Within this sample are 310,000 or so clones, with more than 85% of them counted one time only. The top ten constitute 1.3% of the sample. Sequenced material: peripheral blood. These TCRs come from a man between 65 and 79 years old with acute or convalescent COVID-19.

This sequence joins TRBV5-6 and TRBJ1-2; 9 bases map to TRBD1. Per the germline V gene, CDR1 is SGHDT and CDR2 is YYEEEE. J was trimmed by 0 bases and V by 2 bases; bases with no gene match: 5. This CDR3 is built from 16 residues. Here the CDR3 reads CASSFYDRGTNYGYTF. The CDR3 DNA sequence: TGTGCCAGCAGCTTCTATGACAGGGGGACTAACTATGGCTACACCTTC.

The chain links TRBV4-2 to TRBJ2-3, with 7 bases matching TRBD1. Germline CDR1 LGHNA, CDR2 YNFKEQ. There are 14 residues in the CDR3. After removal of 4 bases from V and 1 base from J, the junction contained 2 bases not matched to a gene. DNA for the CDR3: TGTGCCAGCAGCCGTGGACAGGGCACAGATACGCAGTATTTT. Its translation is CASSRGQGTDTQYF.

The V call is TRBV7-6, the J call TRBJ2-7, with D possibly being TRBD1 (5 bases). Germline assignment: CDR1 SGHVS and CDR2 FNYEAQ. The CDR3 sequence is 12 residues long. With 2 bases removed from V and 6 bases from J, the gap between germline ends came to 8 bases. The CDR3 region has the DNA TGTGCCAGCAGCTTAATTACAGGCGAGCAGTACTTC. As protein: CASSLITGEQYF.

V gene TRBV28 combines with J gene TRBJ2-5; 8 nucleotides align to TRBD1. Germline assignment: CDR1 MDHEN and CDR2 SYDVKM. The CDR3 loop spans 15 amino acids. Trimming cost V 2 bases and J 6 bases; bases outside gene matches: 8. The CDR3 spells CASSLPLTGEKTQYF. The CDR3 nucleotides are TGTGCCAGCAGTTTACCATTGACAGGGGAAAAGACCCAGTACTTC.

The chain employs TRBV11-2 and TRBJ1-1, with TRBD1 matching 10 bases. The germline gives CDR1 SGHAT, CDR2 FQNNGV. Unmatched junction bases numbered 4, after V lost 3 bases and J lost 6 bases. The length of the CDR3 is 14 residues. The CDR3 DNA reads as TGTGCCAGCAGCTTGCGGACAGGGGGGCCTGAAGCTTTCTTT. Its translation: CASSLRTGGPEAFF.

The CDR3 DNA reads TGCGCCAGCAGCTTGGGTCAGCCAAACCGAGGGACCCAGTACTTC. This codes for CASSLGQPNRGTQYF. The chain recombines TRBV5-1 with TRBJ2-5; D not certain. The CDR3 is 15 amino acids. Germline CDR1 reads SGHRS; CDR2 reads YFSETQ. The germline V and J ends were trimmed by 0 bases and 7 bases, with 16 bases remaining between them.

The chain joins TRBV6-5 to TRBJ2-7, with TRBD1 matching 10 bases. V trimming: 6 bases; J trimming: 7 bases; junction bases outside the gene matches: 6. The germline gives CDR1 MNHEY, CDR2 SVGAGI. CDR3 size: 13 residues. The CDR3 sequence: CASRRQGAWEQYF. The CDR3 coding sequence is TGTGCCAGCAGAAGACAGGGGGCTTGGGAGCAGTACTTC.

This clone showed up just once. The chain has TRBV7-2 and TRBJ2-6; 7 bases fit TRBD2. Looked up from germline, CDR1 is SGHTA and CDR2 is FQGNSA. This CDR3 spans 15 amino acids. Unmatched junction bases numbered 2, after V lost 4 bases and J lost 2 bases. The CDR3 loop reads CASSSGGAGANVLTF. CDR3 in DNA: TGTGCCAGCAGCTCGGGGGGAGCTGGGGCCAACGTCCTGACTTTC.

V usage is TRBV6-1 and J usage is TRBJ1-2; D not certain. Trimming took off 3 bases at V and 0 bases at J, with 5 bases between the two ends. The CDR3 length is 13 residues. Germline-derived CDR1 and CDR2 are MNHNS and SASEGT. Here the CDR3 reads CASSEFANYGYTF. CDR3 sequence (DNA): TGTGCCAGCAGTGAGTTCGCTAACTATGGCTACACCTTC.

This sequence joins TRBV3-1 (or the pseudogene TRBV3-2) and TRBJ1-6; D gene unclear. The germline V and J ends were trimmed by 3 bases and 7 bases, with 10 bases remaining between them. Germline CDR1 LGHDT, CDR2 YNNKEL (reference sequence). The CDR3 contains 14 residues. CDR3 DNA sequence: TGTGCCAGCAGCCATCATGGCCCAAATTCACCCCTCCACTTT. It yields the protein CASSHHGPNSPLHF.

The chain has TRBV6-5 and TRBJ1-1, with D tentatively TRBD1 (5 bases). The CDR3 length is 14 residues. V was shortened by 7 bases and J by 2 bases, with 14 bases between the two germline ends. Germline CDR1 is MNHEY and CDR2 is SVGAGI. The CDR3 DNA reads TGTGCCAGCAACCCCCTAGGGGTAAACACTGAAGCTTTCTTT. This sequence encodes CASNPLGVNTEAFF.

This chain links TRBV14 with TRBJ1-6; maybe TRBD1 (5 bases). Germline CDR1 is SGHDN and CDR2 is FVKESK. V was cut by 1 base and J by 10 bases, with 14 bases left in between. The CDR3 totals 15 residues. The CDR3: CASSQVSQGASPLHF. CDR3 in DNA: TGTGCCAGCAGCCAAGTAAGCCAGGGTGCCTCACCCCTCCACTTT.

The rearrangement joins TRBV4-3 to TRBJ2-4; 7 nucleotides agree with TRBD1. The CDR3 is made up of 19 amino acids. Germline CDR1 LGHNA, CDR2 YSLEER. V trimming: 1 base; J trimming: 3 bases; junction bases outside the gene matches: 15. This chain's CDR3 is CASSQGDTRTGGNKNIQYF. DNA for the CDR3: TGCGCCAGCAGCCAAGGAGACACCAGGACAGGCGGCAACAAAAACATTCAGTACTTC.

The chain employs TRBV2 and TRBJ2-3; TRBD2 matches 7 bases. The CDR3 is 15 amino acids. Trimming removed 3 bases from V and 5 bases from J; junction bases left unmatched: 8. Looked up from germline, CDR1 is SNHLY and CDR2 is FYNNEI. The CDR3 bases are TGTGCCAGCAGTGATCCAGGACTAGTTATAGATACGCAGTATTTT. It translates to CASSDPGLVIDTQYF.

This chain connects TRBV11-2 to TRBJ1-1, with 7 bases fitting TRBD1. The V gene's germline CDR1 is SGHAT and CDR2 FQNNGV. V shed 4 bases and J 7 bases; nucleotides not matched to a gene: 6. CDR3 length: 13 amino acids. Here the CDR3 DNA reads TGTGCCAGCAGCTCGCGACAGGGCTATGAAGCTTTCTTT. Translated: CASSSRQGYEAFF.

The gene calls are TRBV4-3 and TRBJ1-1; tentatively, D is TRBD1 (5 bases). CDR3 length: 13 residues. The ends were cut back, 0 bases at V and 10 bases at J, with 12 bases in the middle. Germline V CDR1 and CDR2: LGHNA, YSLEER. The CDR3 DNA sequence: TGCGCCAGCAGCCAAGAGGGGGGGGGTCGAGCTTTCTTT. It encodes CASSQEGGGRAFF.

The gene calls are TRBV6-1 and TRBJ1-1, with 10 bases fitting TRBD1. The CDR3 runs to 15 residues. The V and J ends lost 0 bases and 5 bases, in that order; junction bases with no gene match: 3. CDR1 MNHNS and CDR2 SASEGT come from the germline V gene. This CDR3 is CASSEADRGYTEAFF. The CDR3 region has the DNA TGTGCCAGCAGTGAAGCGGACAGGGGGTATACTGAAGCTTTCTTT.

The chain has TRBV10-3 and TRBJ1-1; D unresolved. The ends were cut back, 0 bases at V and 9 bases at J, with 11 bases in the middle. CDR3 size: 13 residues. Germline values: CDR1 ENHRY, CDR2 SYGVKD. The CDR3 DNA sequence: TGTGCCATCAGTGAGTCAGGGAGGGCCCAAGCTTTCTTT. Protein: CAISESGRAQAFF.

V is TRBV4-3 and J is TRBJ2-5; D unclear. V gave up 0 bases and J gave up 3 bases, with 8 bases separating them. The CDR3 covers 14 residues. Germline loops: CDR1 LGHNA, CDR2 YSLEER. The CDR3 DNA follows: TGCGCCAGCAGCCAAGAAGTACGGGAAGAGACCCAGTACTTC. Translated, it gives CASSQEVREETQYF.

The V call is TRBV6-6, the J call TRBJ2-2; D not resolved. CDR3 length: 14 residues. The ends were cut back, 3 bases at V and 6 bases at J, with 11 bases in the middle. Germline V lookup: CDR1 MNHNY, CDR2 SVGAGI (reference sequence). The CDR3 reads CASSYAGLPGELFF. CDR3 nucleotide sequence: TGTGCCAGCAGTTATGCAGGTCTCCCCGGGGAGCTGTTTTTT.

This clone was observed once. The J gene is TRBJ1-2, the V gene TRBV9, with D tentatively TRBD1 (5 bases). CDR3 length equals 14 residues. Germline V CDR1 and CDR2: SGDLS, YYNGEE. The ends were cut back, 0 bases at V and 5 bases at J, with 11 bases in the middle. The CDR3 bases are TGTGCCAGCAGCGTAGGAGCAGGGTTTTATGGCTACACCTTC. Residues: CASSVGAGFYGYTF. Looking up the rest from reference TRBV9 and TRBJ1-2 gives the full variable domain: DSGVTQTPKHLITATGQRVTLRCSPRSGDLSVYWYQQSLDQGLQFLIQYYNGEERAKGNILERFSAQQFPDLHSELNLSSLELGDSALYFCASSVGAGFYGYTFGSGTRLTVV.

This clone has more than one count but fewer than ten. The chain has TRBV28 and TRBJ2-2; a weak D match, TRBD1 (6 bases). Trimming cost V 3 bases and J 1 base, with 12 bases left between them. Germline-derived CDR1 and CDR2 are MDHEN and SYDVKM. This CDR3 has 16 amino acids. The CDR3 bases are TGTGCCAGCAGTTTGGTCCCGGGACAGAACACCGGGGAGCTGTTTTTT. This encodes CASSLVPGQNTGELFF.

For this clone: One junction end disagrees with the germline gene, perhaps due to a read error. The chain couples TRBV5-1 to TRBJ1-4; 7 positions agree with TRBD1. CDR1 and CDR2 (germline): SGHRS, YFSETQ. CDR3 length equals 20 residues. The CDR3 region has the DNA TGCGCCAGCAGCCGCACGCCCACCGGGACAGCGGCGTCAACTAATGAAAAGCTGTTTTTT. Translation gives CASSRTPTGTAASTNEKLFF. Full variable domain (remainder filled in from reference TRBV5-1 and TRBJ1-4): KAGVTQTPRYLIKTRGQQVTLSCSPISGHRSVSWYQQTPGQGLQFLFEYFSETQRNKGNFPGRFSGRQFSNSRSEMNVSTLELGDSALYLCASSRTPTGTAASTNEKLFFGSGTQLSVL.

This clone was found once. V gene TRBV5-1 combines with J gene TRBJ1-4, with D unresolved. CDR3 size: 15 residues. Deletions cut 0 bases from V and 4 bases from J, with 10 bases between. In germline, CDR1 is SGHRS, CDR2 YFSETQ. The CDR3 DNA follows: TGCGCCAGCAGCTTGGCGGGTACGAGTAATGAAAAACTGTTTTTT. This encodes CASSLAGTSNEKLFF.

The chain couples TRBV7-2 to TRBJ2-7; a weak D match, TRBD2 (5 bases). The CDR3 totals 13 residues. CDR1 is SGHTA, CDR2 FQGNSA, per germline. The V end was cut by 5 bases, the J end by 4 bases, with 12 bases between. The CDR3 bases are TGTGCCAGCAGCCGGGATTCAGGATACGAGCAGTACTTC. Its protein product is CASSRDSGYEQYF.

The V and J genes are TRBV20-1 and TRBJ2-5; TRBD2 agrees at 11 bases. V dropped 3 bases and J dropped 5; count of bases not matched to a gene: 5. The CDR3 spans 14 residues. Germline V lookup: CDR1 DFQATT, CDR2 SNEGSKA (reference sequence). The CDR3 DNA follows: TGCAGTGCTAGTCCGACTAGCGGGGCCGAGACCCAGTACTTC. Translation gives CSASPTSGAETQYF.

V usage is TRBV27 and J usage is TRBJ2-7; maybe TRBD2 (5 bases). The CDR3 has 15 residues. Germline-derived CDR1 and CDR2 are MNHEY and SMNVEV (reference sequence). V was clipped by 6 bases and J by 4 bases, with 19 bases between them. The CDR3 protein is CASRSQTRGKYEQYF. Here the CDR3 DNA reads TGTGCCAGCAGAAGTCAAACTAGAGGTAAATACGAGCAGTACTTC.

V gene TRBV2 combines with J gene TRBJ2-2, with D perhaps TRBD2 (5 bases). V lost 4 bases, J lost 5 bases, and 11 bases lay in between. Looked up from germline, CDR1 is SNHLY and CDR2 is FYNNEI. The CDR3 consists of 14 residues. CDR3: CASSVSTSTGELFF. The DNA of the CDR3 is TGTGCCAGCAGTGTATCCACTAGTACCGGGGAGCTGTTTTTT.